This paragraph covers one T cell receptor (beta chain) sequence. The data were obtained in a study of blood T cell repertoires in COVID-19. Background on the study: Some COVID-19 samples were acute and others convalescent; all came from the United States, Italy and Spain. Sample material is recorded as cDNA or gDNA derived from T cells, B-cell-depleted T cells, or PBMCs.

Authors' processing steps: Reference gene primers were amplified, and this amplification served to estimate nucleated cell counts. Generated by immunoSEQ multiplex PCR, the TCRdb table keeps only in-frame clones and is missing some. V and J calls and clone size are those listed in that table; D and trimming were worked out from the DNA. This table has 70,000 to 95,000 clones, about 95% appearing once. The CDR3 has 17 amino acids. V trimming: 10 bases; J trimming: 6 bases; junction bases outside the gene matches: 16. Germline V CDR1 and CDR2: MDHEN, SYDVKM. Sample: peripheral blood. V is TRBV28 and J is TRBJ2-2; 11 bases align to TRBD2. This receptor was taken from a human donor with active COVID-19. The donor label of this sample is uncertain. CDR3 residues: CAIPPPLAGVKAGELFF. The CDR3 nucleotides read TGTGCCATCCCACCCCCACTAGCGGGGGTCAAGGCCGGGGAGCTGTTTTTT.